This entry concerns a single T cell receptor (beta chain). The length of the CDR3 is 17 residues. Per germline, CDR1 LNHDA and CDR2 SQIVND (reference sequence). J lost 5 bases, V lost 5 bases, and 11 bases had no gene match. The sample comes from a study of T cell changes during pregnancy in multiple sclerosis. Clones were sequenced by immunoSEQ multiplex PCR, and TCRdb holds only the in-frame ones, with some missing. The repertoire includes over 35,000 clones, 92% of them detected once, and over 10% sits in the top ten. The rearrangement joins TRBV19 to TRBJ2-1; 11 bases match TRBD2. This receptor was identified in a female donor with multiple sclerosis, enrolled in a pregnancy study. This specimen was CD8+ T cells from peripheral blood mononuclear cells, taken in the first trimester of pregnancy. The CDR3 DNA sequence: TGTGCCAGTAGTGCTCAACCGACTAGCGGGGAGCACAATGAGCAGTTCTTC. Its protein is CASSAQPTSGEHNEQFF.